These 20 T cell receptor beta chains came from one sample sequenced in a study of T cell responses to AZD1222 COVID-19 vaccine. TCRdb's copy holds only in-frame clones and misses some; the assay was immunoSEQ multiplex PCR. The sample comprises 250,000 to 300,000 clones, approximately 94% of which are singletons, and less than 0.65% rests with the top ten. This material consisted of peripheral blood, taken 28 days after the second AZD1222 dose. These receptors all stem from an adult who received the AZD1222 COVID-19 vaccine.

On this clone: One end of the junction is discordant with germline, which a read error may explain. This chain joins TRBV7-7 and TRBJ1-2; tentative D call: TRBD1 (6 bases). The germline CDR1 and CDR2 sequences are SSHAT and FNYEAQ (reference sequence). This CDR3 has 14 residues. CDR3 DNA sequence: TGTGCTAGCACCATCGGGGGGCGGGCTCGAGGCTACACCTTC. As protein: CASTIGGRARGYTF.

The genes are TRBV5-4 and TRBJ2-7; D may match TRBD1 or TRBD2 (5 bases each). V was cut by 3 bases and J by 1 base, with 11 bases left in between. In germline, CDR1 is SGHNT, CDR2 YYREEE (reference sequence). This CDR3 region has 14 residues. CDR3 DNA sequence: TGTGCCAGCAGCTGGGACCAGGTTTCCTACGAGCAGTACTTC. Amino acid sequence: CASSWDQVSYEQYF.

The chain recombines TRBV19 with TRBJ1-4; no clear D. CDR1 LNHDA and CDR2 SQIVND come from the germline V gene (reference sequence). V was cut by 6 bases and J by 3 bases, with 8 bases left in between. CDR3 length equals 13 residues. CDR3 sequence reads: CASRGRANEKLFF. For the CDR3, the DNA is TGTGCCAGTAGGGGAAGGGCTAATGAAAAACTGTTTTTT. The whole variable domain, remainder taken from reference TRBV19 and TRBJ1-4, is DGGITQSPKYLFRKEGQNVTLSCEQNLNHDAMYWYRQDPGQGLRLIYYSQIVNDFQKGDIAEGYSVSREKKESFPLTVTSAQKNPTAFYLCASRGRANEKLFFGSGTQLSVL.

The V gene is TRBV7-2, the J gene TRBJ1-2; TRBD1 might be the D (5 bases). CDR1 and CDR2 (germline): SGHTA, FQGNSA. CDR3 length: 13 residues. Trimming left V 2 bases short and J 5 bases short, with 9 bases between. CDR3 region: CASSLSGKYGYTF. Here the CDR3 DNA reads TGTGCCAGCAGCTTATCAGGGAAGTATGGCTACACCTTC. The complete variable domain, with remaining parts taken from reference TRBV7-2 and TRBJ1-2, reads GAGVSQSPSNKVTEKGKDVELRCDPISGHTALYWYRQSLGQGLEFLIYFQGNSAPDKSGLPSDRFSAERTGGSVSTLTIQRTQQEDSAVYLCASSLSGKYGYTFGSGTRLTVV.

The chain is built from TRBV5-1 and TRBJ2-2; 13 bases align to TRBD2. This CDR3 comprises 18 residues. V was clipped by 3 bases and J by 0 bases; unmatched bases: 5. Germline V gene lookup returns CDR1 SGHRS and CDR2 YFSETQ. CDR3 sequence reads: CASSSGLAGAPNTGELFF. The CDR3 DNA reads TGCGCCAGCAGCTCAGGACTAGCGGGGGCCCCGAACACCGGGGAGCTGTTTTTT.

The rearrangement uses TRBV9 and TRBJ2-7, with D possibly matching TRBD2 (6 bases). CDR1 and CDR2 from the germline V gene are SGDLS and YYNGEE. The CDR3 has 15 amino acids. V shed 4 bases and J shed 2 bases, with 16 bases lying between them. CDR3 loop: CASSLGGTLTYEQYF. The CDR3 DNA sequence: TGTGCCAGCAGCCTCGGAGGGACGTTGACCTACGAGCAGTACTTC.

The gene calls are TRBV7-3 and TRBJ1-1; no reliable D call. Germline CDR1 reads SGHTA; CDR2 reads FQGTGA. The CDR3 is 13 amino acids. V lost 7 bases to trimming and J lost 0 bases, with 9 bases between them. CDR3 coding DNA: TGTGCCAGCATTTGCGGGCTGAACACTGAAGCTTTCTTT. It specifies CASICGLNTEAFF. The full variable domain, its missing parts supplied by reference TRBV7-3 and TRBJ1-1, is GAGVSQTPSNKVTEKGKYVELRCDPISGHTALYWYRQSLGQGPEFLIYFQGTGAADDSGLPNDRFFAVRPEGSVSTLKIQRTERGDSAVYLCASICGLNTEAFFGQGTRLTVV.

J is TRBJ1-3 and V is TRBV5-6; no reliable D call. The V and J ends lost 4 bases and 1 base respectively, with 12 bases between them. This CDR3 has 15 amino acids. In germline, CDR1 is SGHDT, CDR2 YYEEEE. CDR3: CASSERLGSGNTIYF. CDR3 coding DNA: TGTGCCAGCAGCGAAAGGTTGGGATCTGGAAACACCATATATTTT.

This sequence joins TRBV27 and TRBJ2-7; D is possibly TRBD1 (5 bases). V was shortened by 2 bases and J by 4 bases, with 12 bases between the two germline ends. Germline V gene data show CDR1 as MNHEY and CDR2 as SMNVEV (reference sequence). This CDR3 has 14 amino acids. The CDR3 DNA is TGTGCCAGCAGTTTAACTGGGGCACAATACGAGCAGTACTTC. Amino acid sequence: CASSLTGAQYEQYF.

This clone appeared once. The CDR3, as DNA: TGTGCCAGCAGTGAAGCGCTAGGGAGGCGAAGGTCGGGCTATGGCTACACCTTC. Protein sequence: CASSEALGRRRSGYGYTF. The chain joins TRBV2 to TRBJ1-2; D is unclear. The CDR3 totals 18 residues. The ends were cut back, 0 bases at V and 4 bases at J, with 21 bases in the middle. The germline gives CDR1 SNHLY, CDR2 FYNNEI. Full variable domain (remainder filled in from reference TRBV2 and TRBJ1-2): EPEVTQTPSHQVTQMGQEVILRCVPISNHLYFYWYRQILGQKVEFLVSFYNNEISEKSEIFDDQFSVERPDGSNFTLKIRSTKLEDSAMYFCASSEALGRRRSGYGYTFGSGTRLTVV.

The gene calls are TRBV4-3 and TRBJ2-1; 10 nucleotides match TRBD2. Trimming took 3 bases from V and 4 from J; bases not matched to a gene: 6. This CDR3 is built from 16 residues. Germline lookup yields CDR1 LGHNA and CDR2 YSLEER. Written as DNA, the CDR3 is TGCGCCAGCAGCCAGGAAGCGGGAGGGCCGTACAATGAGCAGTTCTTC. Amino acid sequence: CASSQEAGGPYNEQFF.

This chain links TRBV24-1 with TRBJ1-2; 7 nucleotides agree with TRBD1. The germline V gene encodes CDR1 KGHDR and CDR2 SFDVKD. With 1 base clipped from V and 5 bases from J, the junction kept 3 bases outside the gene matches. This CDR3 region has 14 residues. This chain's CDR3 is CATSDFKTGYGYTF. The CDR3, as DNA: TGTGCCACCAGTGATTTTAAGACAGGGTATGGCTACACCTTC.

The chain employs TRBV7-2 and TRBJ2-7, with 9 bases matching TRBD1. Per germline, CDR1 SGHTA and CDR2 FQGNSA. This CDR3 spans 14 amino acids. Trimming at V came to 5 bases and at J to 3 bases, leaving 5 bases not matched to a gene. The CDR3 sequence: CASSIGTGIYEQYF. For the CDR3, the DNA is TGTGCCAGCAGCATCGGGACAGGGATCTACGAGCAGTACTTC.

This clone was picked up one time. The V call is TRBV16, the J call TRBJ1-2; possibly TRBD1 for D (5 bases). The CDR3 consists of 13 residues. From germline, CDR1 is KGHSY and CDR2 FQNENV. The germline V and J ends were trimmed by 4 bases and 4 bases, with 10 bases remaining between them. The CDR3 bases are TGTGCCAGCAGCCCGACAGATTCCTATGGCTACACCTTC. This gives the protein CASSPTDSYGYTF. The full variable domain, in which reference TRBV16 and TRBJ1-2 provide the parts outside the CDR3, is GEEVAQTPKHLVRGEGQKAKLYCAPIKGHSYVFWYQQVLKNEFKFLISFQNENVFDETGMPKERFSAKCLPNSPCSLEIQATKLEDSAVYFCASSPTDSYGYTFGSGTRLTVV.

This chain joins TRBV11-2 and TRBJ1-4, with a tentative D call TRBD1 (5 bases). Trimming left V 1 base short and J 0 bases short, with 12 bases between. The CDR3 length is 17 residues. Per the germline V gene, CDR1 is SGHAT and CDR2 is FQNNGV. The CDR3 DNA reads TGTGCCAGCAGCTTAGTTACCGGGGGGGCAACTAATGAAAAACTGTTTTTT. It translates to CASSLVTGGATNEKLFF. Full variable domain (missing parts from reference TRBV11-2 and TRBJ1-4): EAGVAQSPRYKIIEKRQSVAFWCNPISGHATLYWYQQILGQGPKLLIQFQNNGVVDDSQLPKDRFSAERLKGVDSTLKIQPAKLEDSAVYLCASSLVTGGATNEKLFFGSGTQLSVL.

V gene TRBV6-1 combines with J gene TRBJ1-1; no firm D call. Deletions cut 3 bases from V and 5 bases from J, with 7 bases between. Germline CDR1 and CDR2: MNHNS and SASEGT. The CDR3 is 12 residues long. CDR3 region: CASSEADTEAFF. The DNA of the CDR3 is TGTGCCAGCAGTGAGGCAGATACTGAAGCTTTCTTT.

The chain recombines TRBV3-1 (or the pseudogene TRBV3-2) with TRBJ1-2; a weak D match, TRBD1 (6 bases). The CDR3 totals 16 residues. V dropped 1 base and J dropped 5 bases, with 17 bases sitting between them. Germline values: CDR1 LGHDT, CDR2 YNNKEL (reference sequence). The CDR3 DNA sequence: TGTGCCAGCAGCCAAGGGGCCGTCACAGGGAGTTATGGCTACACCTTC. Amino acids: CASSQGAVTGSYGYTF.

The chain uses TRBV19 and TRBJ2-7, with D perhaps matching TRBD1 (5 bases). The CDR3 consists of 15 residues. Germline loops: CDR1 LNHDA, CDR2 SQIVND (reference sequence). Trimming stripped 6 bases from V and 6 bases from J, with 21 bases between. The CDR3 loop is CASSRGAGFVGEQYF. CDR3 sequence (DNA): TGTGCCAGTAGCAGAGGAGCAGGGTTCGTAGGCGAGCAGTACTTC.

The rearrangement links TRBV20-1 to TRBJ2-3; maybe TRBD2 (5 bases). Germline V gives CDR1 DFQATT, CDR2 SNEGSKA (reference sequence). This CDR3 is built from 11 residues. The V end lost 6 bases, the J end lost 6 bases, and 10 bases lay between the germline ends. The CDR3 nucleotides read TGCAGTGCCAATACTAGGGATACGCAGTATTTT. Translation: CSANTRDTQYF.

The V gene is TRBV3-1 (or the pseudogene TRBV3-2), the J gene TRBJ2-6; 8 nucleotides line up with TRBD2. CDR3 length: 20 amino acids. CDR1 is LGHDT and CDR2 is YNNKEL in the germline V gene (reference sequence). Unmatched junction bases numbered 11, after V lost 1 base and J lost 0 bases. CDR3 loop: CASSQVTSGGPSSGANVLTF. The DNA of the CDR3 is TGTGCCAGCAGCCAAGTTACCAGCGGGGGACCGAGCTCTGGGGCCAACGTCCTGACTTTC.